This passage covers 16 T cell receptor beta chains from one sample sequenced in a study of cytomegalovirus exposure and HLA in healthy donors (TCRdb year 2017). Libraries were made using the immunoSEQ multiplex PCR assay. A mixture of 60 forward primers for TCR Vbeta segments and 13 reverse primers for TCR Jbeta segments was used in the multiplex PCR. In TCRdb, the immuneACCESS table is reduced to in-frame sequences with V and J assigned. These tables do not hold every clone; where another copy was compared, an unresolved V gene accounts for under half, and the others remain unexplained. In all, the sample holds 120,000 or so clones, and 15% of those were seen once. Of the sample, under 2.5% falls within the top ten clones. The sequenced material came from PBMCs. These receptors were collected from a woman aged 18-35 years in good health and CMV-seronegative.

This sequence joins TRBV11-3 and TRBJ2-2; 9 positions agree with TRBD2. Germline assignment: CDR1 SGHNT and CDR2 YENEEA. The CDR3 extends over 17 amino acids. After removal of 0 bases from V and 5 bases from J, the junction contained 7 bases not matched to a gene. Here the CDR3 DNA reads TGTGCCAGCAGCTTAGATTTGGCTAGCGGGACTACCGGGGAGCTGTTTTTT. This translates into CASSLDLASGTTGELFF. Combining the CDR3 with reference TRBV11-3 and TRBJ2-2 gives the whole variable domain EAGVVQSPRYKIIEKKQPVAFWCNPISGHNTLYWYLQNLGQGPELLIRYENEEAVDDSQLPKDRFSAERLKGVDSTLKIQPAELGDSAVYLCASSLDLASGTTGELFFGEGSRLTVL.

This chain links TRBV6-6 with TRBJ2-2, with unresolved D. The germline V gene encodes CDR1 MNHNY and CDR2 SVGAGI (reference sequence). The CDR3 is made up of 14 amino acids. Trimming took 6 bases from V and 2 from J, leaving 10 bases between them. This CDR3 is CASRSTFNTGELFF. DNA of the CDR3: TGTGCCAGCAGATCCACTTTCAACACCGGGGAGCTGTTTTTT.

This clone was observed a handful of times. V usage is TRBV28 and J usage is TRBJ1-1, with TRBD1 matching 8 bases. CDR1 is MDHEN and CDR2 is SYDVKM in the germline V gene. The CDR3 totals 17 residues. Trimming took 3 bases from V and 1 from J; bases not matched to a gene: 10. CDR3 bases: TGTGCCAGCAGTTTCCCGGCAGGGGGCCTCACGAACACTGAAGCTTTCTTT. Translating it yields CASSFPAGGLTNTEAFF.

In this sample, this clone turned up a few times. The chain recombines TRBV28 with TRBJ2-3; 10 positions agree with TRBD1. CDR3 length equals 14 residues. Per the germline V gene, CDR1 is MDHEN and CDR2 is SYDVKM. J was trimmed by 6 bases and V by 7 bases; bases with no gene match: 7. The DNA for the CDR3 is TGTGCCAGCATGGCGGGACAGGGGTGGGATACGCAGTATTTT. Translated: CASMAGQGWDTQYF.

The rearrangement uses TRBV30 and TRBJ2-7; 14 bases agree with TRBD2. The CDR3 consists of 19 residues. The V segment lost 1 base and the J segment 4 bases; nucleotides outside the gene matches: 15. Per germline, CDR1 GTSNPN and CDR2 SVGIG (reference sequence). In DNA, the CDR3 is TGTGCCTGGAGTGGCCTATCCGGGACTAGCGGGAGTTCGTGGTACGAGCAGTACTTC. This codes for CAWSGLSGTSGSSWYEQYF.

The CDR3 loop is CASSLNPSFYGYTF. For the CDR3, the DNA is TGTGCCAGCAGCTTAAACCCCAGTTTCTATGGCTACACCTTC. This sequence joins TRBV11-2 and TRBJ1-2, with D hard to call. The CDR3 runs 14 residues. Deletions cut 2 bases from V and 4 bases from J, with 11 bases between. The germline V gene encodes CDR1 SGHAT and CDR2 FQNNGV.

The V and J genes are TRBV29-1 and TRBJ1-1, with 7 bases lining up with TRBD1. Germline V gene sequence: CDR1 SQVTM, CDR2 ANQGSEA. This CDR3 comprises 13 residues. J lost 1 base, V lost 6 bases, and 5 bases had no gene match. The CDR3 here is CSVVQGSNTEAFF. The CDR3 nucleotides are TGCAGCGTAGTACAGGGGTCGAACACTGAAGCTTTCTTT.

The chain employs TRBV7-2 and TRBJ2-1; TRBD2 agrees at 13 bases. Per the germline V gene, CDR1 is SGHTA and CDR2 is FQGNSA. CDR3 size: 16 residues. J lost 4 bases, V lost 5 bases, and 5 bases had no gene match. The CDR3 coding sequence is TGTGCCAGCAGCGTTCCGGGACTAGCGGGGTACAATGAGCAGTTCTTC. Translating it yields CASSVPGLAGYNEQFF. Supplemented by reference TRBV7-2 and TRBJ2-1, the full variable domain reads GAGVSQSPSNKVTEKGKDVELRCDPISGHTALYWYRQSLGQGLEFLIYFQGNSAPDKSGLPSDRFSAERTGGSVSTLTIQRTQQEDSAVYLCASSVPGLAGYNEQFFGPGTRLTVL.

This clone was detected a few times. This chain uses TRBV30 with TRBJ2-3; 16 bases agree with TRBD2. V gave up 1 base and J gave up 2 bases; unmatched junction bases: 9. Germline values: CDR1 GTSNPN, CDR2 SVGIG (reference sequence). CDR3 length: 19 residues. The CDR3 DNA reads as TGTGCCTGGAGTGGTTATTTGGGACTAGCGGGGGGGCCCACAGATACGCAGTATTTT. Residues: CAWSGYLGLAGGPTDTQYF.

This clone was observed a handful of times. V usage is TRBV10-2 and J usage is TRBJ2-3; 10 bases are shared with TRBD2. With 2 bases clipped from V and 0 bases from J, the junction kept 8 bases outside the gene matches. The CDR3 is made up of 18 amino acids. Germline V gene lookup returns CDR1 WSHSY and CDR2 SAAADI. CDR3 loop: CASSEVELAGTSTDTQYF. CDR3 DNA: TGCGCCAGCAGTGAGGTGGAACTAGCGGGGACTAGCACAGATACGCAGTATTTT.

The chain combines TRBV2 with TRBJ2-3; D not resolved. This CDR3 has 14 residues. The germline V gene has CDR1 SNHLY and CDR2 FYNNEI. V gave up 8 bases and J gave up 0 bases, with 12 bases separating them. Here the CDR3 DNA reads TGTGCCAGCCTCGACGGAGCTAGCACAGATACGCAGTATTTT. Translated: CASLDGASTDTQYF. Filled out from reference TRBV2 and TRBJ2-3, the complete variable domain reads EPEVTQTPSHQVTQMGQEVILRCVPISNHLYFYWYRQILGQKVEFLVSFYNNEISEKSEIFDDQFSVERPDGSNFTLKIRSTKLEDSAMYFCASLDGASTDTQYFGPGTRLTVL.

CDR3: CSVEGRIQETQYF. The CDR3 DNA reads TGCAGCGTTGAGGGCAGGATCCAAGAGACCCAGTACTTC. The chain uses TRBV29-1 and TRBJ2-5; no reliable D call. This CDR3 is built from 13 residues. V was cut by 3 bases and J by 1 base, with 9 bases left in between. The germline CDR1 and CDR2 sequences are SQVTM and ANQGSEA.

This clone appeared a few times. The V and J genes are TRBV18 and TRBJ2-6; 7 nucleotides match TRBD1. This CDR3 spans 17 amino acids. After removal of 4 bases from V and 2 bases from J, the junction contained 8 bases not matched to a gene. Germline V gives CDR1 KGHSH, CDR2 LQKENI. CDR3 sequence reads: CASSLDRVGPGANVLTF. The CDR3, as DNA: TGTGCCAGCTCACTAGACAGGGTCGGTCCTGGGGCCAACGTCCTGACTTTC.

The V call is TRBV4-1, the J call TRBJ2-7; D might be TRBD2 (5 bases). Germline V gene data show CDR1 as MGHRA and CDR2 as YSYEKL. CDR3 length: 14 amino acids. V was shortened by 1 base and J by 2 bases, with 9 bases between the two germline ends. For the CDR3, the DNA is TGCGCCAGCAGCCAAGCTAAGGGAGCCTACGAGCAGTACTTC. Residues: CASSQAKGAYEQYF.

This chain links TRBV9 with TRBJ1-2; D gene uncertain. The CDR3 consists of 15 residues. Trimming removed 4 bases at V and 8 bases at J, with 21 bases between. Per the germline V gene, CDR1 is SGDLS and CDR2 is YYNGEE. For the CDR3, the DNA is TGTGCCAGCAGCTCAGAAACACAGTTCTCCTGGGGCTACACCTTC. This encodes CASSSETQFSWGYTF.

This chain uses TRBV27 with TRBJ1-2; 8 nucleotides match TRBD1. CDR1 MNHEY and CDR2 SMNVEV come from the germline V gene (reference sequence). Losses at the gene ends were 2 bases for V and 8 bases for J; bases not matched to a gene: 7. This CDR3 spans 14 amino acids. In DNA form, the CDR3 reads TGTGCCAGCAGTTTAAGTCAGGGGGCTCGGGGCTACACCTTC. Its protein product is CASSLSQGARGYTF.